Listed below are T cell receptor beta chains from one sample, sequenced in a study of T cells in localized non-small cell lung cancer. The method was immunoSEQ multiplex PCR; TCRdb's version includes in-frame clones alone and lacks a portion of them. Of over 3,000 clones in the sample, about 30% were seen once. Sequences were derived from lung tumor tissue, sampled before any cancer treatment. The receptors stem from a male donor at least 60 years old with stage III lung adenocarcinoma. CDR3s include the opening cysteine and the closing phenylalanine or tryptophan. Each record gives: clone size, D gene, CDR3 length, V gene, J gene, CDR3 protein, CDR3 DNA. A D gene is named only where the DNA matches it firmly. Expanded clones get a size class; other rows say once, few or many, or leave the size out.

>-|-|18|TRBV18|TRBJ1-3
CARDRDTPRWYSGNTIYF
TGTGCCAGAGACCGGGACACTCCCCGGTGGTACTCTGGAAACACCATATATTTT
>-|-|12|TRBV19|TRBJ1-1
CASSKGGTEAFF
TGTGCCAGTAGTAAAGGGGGAACTGAAGCTTTCTTT
>few|TRBD1|20|TRBV23-1|TRBJ1-6
CASSQDYGQASLFDNSPLHF
TGCGCCAGCAGCCAAGATTACGGACAGGCTTCCTTATTCGATAATTCACCCCTCCACTTT
>medium-sized|-|13|TRBV19|TRBJ2-7
CASSLYTSYEQYF
TGTGCCAGTAGTCTATATACCTCCTACGAGCAGTACTTC
>medium-sized|-|14|TRBV29-1|TRBJ1-1
CSVSTQVLNTEAFF
TGCAGCGTCTCAACTCAGGTACTAAACACTGAAGCTTTCTTT
>few|TRBD1|13|TRBV7-2|TRBJ1-1
CASRKQGGTEAFF
TGTGCCAGCAGGAAACAGGGGGGCACTGAAGCTTTCTTT
>-|-|13|TRBV29-1|TRBJ2-2
CSGNRGGTGELFF
TGCAGCGGGAACAGGGGAGGCACCGGGGAGCTGTTTTTT
>few|-|14|TRBV11-3|TRBJ2-7
CASSLVVSAYEQYF
TGTGCCAGCAGCTTAGTCGTCAGTGCTTACGAGCAGTACTTC
>few|-|16|TRBV6-8|TRBJ2-5
CASSYSMHAYWETQYF
TGTGCCAGCAGTTACTCGATGCACGCTTATTGGGAGACCCAGTACTTC
>once|-|15|TRBV6-8|TRBJ2-3
CASSYTGTYTDTQYF
TGTGCCAGCAGTTACACAGGAACGTACACAGATACGCAGTATTTT
>few|-|13|TRBV9|TRBJ1-1
CASSVATSTEAFF
TGTGCCAGCAGCGTAGCAACATCGACTGAAGCTTTCTTT
>few|-|16|TRBV6-1|TRBJ1-6
CASSEEVRDLYSPLHF
TGTGCCAGCAGTGAAGAAGTCCGGGACTTGTATTCACCCCTCCACTTT
>-|-|15|TRBV18|TRBJ2-1
CASSSGPNFYNEQFF
TGTGCCAGCTCATCGGGACCGAACTTCTACAATGAGCAGTTCTTC
>-|TRBD1|15|TRBV5-1|TRBJ1-1
CASSGTGTVGTEAFF
TGCGCCAGCAGCGGGACAGGGACGGTTGGCACTGAAGCTTTCTTT
>once|-|14|TRBV29-1|TRBJ2-2
CSVDGAGNTGELFF
TGCAGCGTTGACGGGGCGGGGAACACCGGGGAGCTGTTTTTT
>-|-|14|TRBV11-3|TRBJ1-1
CASSLGSQGTEAFF
TGTGCCAGCAGCTTAGGGAGCCAAGGCACTGAAGCTTTCTTT
>-|-|13|TRBV28|TRBJ1-2
CASSLDPLYGYTF
TGTGCCAGCAGTTTAGACCCCCTCTATGGCTACACCTTC
>-|-|17|TRBV29-1|TRBJ1-2
CSVLGSLMGSFNYGYTF
TGCAGCGTCTTAGGGAGCCTAATGGGCTCTTTTAACTATGGCTACACCTTC
>few|-|16|TRBV14|TRBJ2-1
CASSQEWSSSLGEQFF
TGTGCCAGCAGCCAAGAGTGGTCTTCCTCACTCGGTGAGCAGTTCTTC
>-|TRBD1|11|TRBV6-4|TRBJ2-1
CASSSTGGKFF
TGTGCCAGCAGTTCGACAGGGGGCAAGTTCTTC
>medium-sized|TRBD2|15|TRBV9|TRBJ2-3
CASSARLAKGDTQYF
TGTGCCAGCAGCGCCAGACTAGCGAAGGGGGATACGCAGTATTTT
>-|-|14|TRBV19|TRBJ2-5
CASNPGGSRETQYF
TGTGCCAGTAATCCAGGGGGGTCCAGGGAGACCCAGTACTTC
>-|-|13|TRBV6-8|TRBJ1-5
CASRAGLNQPQHF
TGTGCCAGCAGGGCAGGGCTAAATCAGCCCCAGCATTTT
>few|-|15|TRBV2|TRBJ2-5
CASSEIGGMVETQYF
TGTGCCAGCAGTGAAATTGGCGGGATGGTAGAGACCCAGTACTTC
>few|TRBD1|15|TRBV11-3|TRBJ2-2
CASSLGTGHTGELFF
TGTGCCAGCAGCTTGGGGACAGGGCACACCGGGGAGCTGTTTTTT